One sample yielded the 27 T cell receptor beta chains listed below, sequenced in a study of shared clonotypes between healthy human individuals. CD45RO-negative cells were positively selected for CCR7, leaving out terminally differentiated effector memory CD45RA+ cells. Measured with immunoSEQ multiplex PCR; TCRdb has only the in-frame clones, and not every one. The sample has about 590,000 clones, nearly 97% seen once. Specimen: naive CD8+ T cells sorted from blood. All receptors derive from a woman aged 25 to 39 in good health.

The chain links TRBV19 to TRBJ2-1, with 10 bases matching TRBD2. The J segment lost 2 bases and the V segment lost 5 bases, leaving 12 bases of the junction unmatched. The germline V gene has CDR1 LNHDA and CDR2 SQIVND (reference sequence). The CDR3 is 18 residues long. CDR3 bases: TGTGCCAGTAGTGTGGGACTAGCGCAAGAAGGCACCTACAATGAGCAGTTCTTC. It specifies CASSVGLAQEGTYNEQFF. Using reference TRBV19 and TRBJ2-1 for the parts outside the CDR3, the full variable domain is DGGITQSPKYLFRKEGQNVTLSCEQNLNHDAMYWYRQDPGQGLRLIYYSQIVNDFQKGDIAEGYSVSREKKESFPLTVTSAQKNPTAFYLCASSVGLAQEGTYNEQFFGPGTRLTVL.

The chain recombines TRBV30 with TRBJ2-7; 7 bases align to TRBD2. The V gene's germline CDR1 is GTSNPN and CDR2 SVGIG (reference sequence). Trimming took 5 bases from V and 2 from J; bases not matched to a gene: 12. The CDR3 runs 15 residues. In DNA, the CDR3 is TGTGCCTGGGTGGCCCGGGGGGAGGTCACCTACGAGCAGTACTTC. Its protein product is CAWVARGEVTYEQYF.

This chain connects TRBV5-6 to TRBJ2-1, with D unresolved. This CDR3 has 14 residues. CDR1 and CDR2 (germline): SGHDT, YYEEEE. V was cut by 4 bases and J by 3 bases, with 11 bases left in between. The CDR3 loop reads CASSQMAHYNEQFF. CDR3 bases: TGTGCCAGCAGCCAGATGGCACACTACAATGAGCAGTTCTTC.

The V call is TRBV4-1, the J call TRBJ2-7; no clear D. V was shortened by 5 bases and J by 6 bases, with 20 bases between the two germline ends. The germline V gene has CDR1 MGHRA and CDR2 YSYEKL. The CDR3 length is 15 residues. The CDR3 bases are TGCGCCAGCAGCGAAAGCCTCATCTCGACGGGCGAGCAGTACTTC. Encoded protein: CASSESLISTGEQYF.

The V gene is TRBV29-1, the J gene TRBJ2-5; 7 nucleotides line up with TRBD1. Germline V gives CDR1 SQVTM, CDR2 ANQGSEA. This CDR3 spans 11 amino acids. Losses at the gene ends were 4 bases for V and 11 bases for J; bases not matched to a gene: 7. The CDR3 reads CSVVTGEAQYF. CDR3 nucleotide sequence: TGCAGCGTTGTTACAGGGGAAGCGCAGTACTTC.

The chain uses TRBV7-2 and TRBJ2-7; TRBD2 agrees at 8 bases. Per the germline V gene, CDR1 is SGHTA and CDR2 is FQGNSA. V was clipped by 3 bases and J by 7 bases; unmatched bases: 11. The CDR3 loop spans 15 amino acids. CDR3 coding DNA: TGTGCCAGCAGCTTGTTGGTAGCGGGACCGGGGGAGCAGTACTTC. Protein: CASSLLVAGPGEQYF. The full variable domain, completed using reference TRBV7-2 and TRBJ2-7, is GAGVSQSPSNKVTEKGKDVELRCDPISGHTALYWYRQSLGQGLEFLIYFQGNSAPDKSGLPSDRFSAERTGGSVSTLTIQRTQQEDSAVYLCASSLLVAGPGEQYFGPGTRLTVT.

CDR3 residues: CASTRGGQAGELFF. In DNA, the CDR3 is TGTGCCAGCACCCGCGGGGGGCAGGCCGGGGAGCTGTTTTTT. J is TRBJ2-2 and V is TRBV13, with 8 bases that match TRBD2. Germline V CDR1 and CDR2: PRHDT, FYEKMQ (reference sequence). Germline trimming cut 7 bases from V and 6 bases from J; bases unmatched to any gene: 7. This CDR3 spans 14 amino acids.

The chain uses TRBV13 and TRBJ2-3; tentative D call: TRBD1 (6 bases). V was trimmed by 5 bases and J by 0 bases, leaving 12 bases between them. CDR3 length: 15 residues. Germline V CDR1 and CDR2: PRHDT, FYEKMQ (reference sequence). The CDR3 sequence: CASSQTGSSTDTQYF. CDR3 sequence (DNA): TGTGCCAGCAGCCAGACAGGTTCGAGCACAGATACGCAGTATTTT.

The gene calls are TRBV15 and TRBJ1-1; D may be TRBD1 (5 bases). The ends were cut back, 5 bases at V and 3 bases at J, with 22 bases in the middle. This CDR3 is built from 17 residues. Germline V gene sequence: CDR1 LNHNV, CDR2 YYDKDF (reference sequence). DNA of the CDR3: TGTGCCACCAGCCCAGAAGGAAGGGACGTCCTTTACACTGAAGCTTTCTTT. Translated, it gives CATSPEGRDVLYTEAFF.

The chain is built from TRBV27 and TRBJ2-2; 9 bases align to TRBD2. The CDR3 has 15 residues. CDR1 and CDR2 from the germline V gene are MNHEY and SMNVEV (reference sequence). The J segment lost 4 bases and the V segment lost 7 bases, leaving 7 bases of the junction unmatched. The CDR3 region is CASIKRGEGTGELFF. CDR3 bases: TGTGCCAGCATCAAGCGGGGGGAGGGCACCGGGGAGCTGTTTTTT.

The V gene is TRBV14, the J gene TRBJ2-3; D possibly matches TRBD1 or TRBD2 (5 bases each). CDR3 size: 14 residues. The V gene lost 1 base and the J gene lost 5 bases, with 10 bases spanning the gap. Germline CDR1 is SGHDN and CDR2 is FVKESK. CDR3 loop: CASSQVGARDTQYF. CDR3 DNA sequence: TGTGCCAGCAGCCAAGTCGGGGCCAGAGATACGCAGTATTTT.

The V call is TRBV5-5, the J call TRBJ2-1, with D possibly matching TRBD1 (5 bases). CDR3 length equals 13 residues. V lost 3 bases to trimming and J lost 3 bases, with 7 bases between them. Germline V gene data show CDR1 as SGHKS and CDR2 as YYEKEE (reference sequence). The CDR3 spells CASSSDSYNEQFF. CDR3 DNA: TGTGCCAGCAGCTCCGACAGCTACAATGAGCAGTTCTTC.

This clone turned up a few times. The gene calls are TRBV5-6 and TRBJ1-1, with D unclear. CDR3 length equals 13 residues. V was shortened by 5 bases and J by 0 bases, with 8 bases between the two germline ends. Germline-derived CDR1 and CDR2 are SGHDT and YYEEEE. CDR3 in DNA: TGTGCCAGCAGGTCAAGGGTGAACACTGAAGCTTTCTTT. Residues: CASRSRVNTEAFF. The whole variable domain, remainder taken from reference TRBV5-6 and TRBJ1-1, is DAGVTQSPTHLIKTRGQQVTLRCSPKSGHDTVSWYQQALGQGPQFIFQYYEEEERQRGNFPDRFSGHQFPNYSSELNVNALLLGDSALYLCASRSRVNTEAFFGQGTRLTVV.

The CDR3 sequence: CAMSGGAEGYTF. The CDR3, as DNA: TGTGCCATGTCCGGAGGGGCGGAGGGCTACACCTTC. The J gene is TRBJ1-2, the V gene TRBV28; D may be TRBD1 (5 bases). The CDR3 is made up of 12 amino acids. Germline assignment: CDR1 MDHEN and CDR2 SYDVKM. V was cut by 10 bases and J by 8 bases, with 17 bases left in between.

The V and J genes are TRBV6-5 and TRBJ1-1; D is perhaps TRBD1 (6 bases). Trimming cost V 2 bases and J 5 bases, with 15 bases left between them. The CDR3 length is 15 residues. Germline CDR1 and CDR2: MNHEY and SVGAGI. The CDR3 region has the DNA TGTGCCAGCAGTTACCTAGGGGCAGGGGTAACTGAAGCTTTCTTT. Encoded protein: CASSYLGAGVTEAFF.

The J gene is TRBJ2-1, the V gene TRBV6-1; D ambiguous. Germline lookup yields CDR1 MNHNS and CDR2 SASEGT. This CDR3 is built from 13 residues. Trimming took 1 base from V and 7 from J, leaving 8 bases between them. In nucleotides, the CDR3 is TGTGCCAGCAGTGAAGAAGGCTGGAATGAGCAGTTCTTC. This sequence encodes CASSEEGWNEQFF.

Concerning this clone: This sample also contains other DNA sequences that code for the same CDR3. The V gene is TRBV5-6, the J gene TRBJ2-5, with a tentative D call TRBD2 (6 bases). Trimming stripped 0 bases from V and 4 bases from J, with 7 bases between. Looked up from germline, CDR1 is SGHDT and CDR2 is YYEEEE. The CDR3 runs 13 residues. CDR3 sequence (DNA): TGTGCCAGCAGCTTGGTGGGAGGAGAGACCCAGTACTTC. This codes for CASSLVGGETQYF.

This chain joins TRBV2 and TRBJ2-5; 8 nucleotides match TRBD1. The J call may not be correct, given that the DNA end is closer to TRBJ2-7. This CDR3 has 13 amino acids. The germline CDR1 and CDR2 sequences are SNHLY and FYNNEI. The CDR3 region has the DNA TGTGCCAGCAGACCCCGGGACAGGTACGAGCAGTACTTC. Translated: CASRPRDRYEQYF.

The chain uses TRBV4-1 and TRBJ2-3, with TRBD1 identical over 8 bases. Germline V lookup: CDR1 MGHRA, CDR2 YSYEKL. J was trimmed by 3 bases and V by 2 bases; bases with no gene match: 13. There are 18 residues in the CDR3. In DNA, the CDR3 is TGCGCCAGCAGCCAACCCAGGGGACAGGAAATTCTTACAGATACGCAGTATTTT. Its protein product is CASSQPRGQEILTDTQYF.

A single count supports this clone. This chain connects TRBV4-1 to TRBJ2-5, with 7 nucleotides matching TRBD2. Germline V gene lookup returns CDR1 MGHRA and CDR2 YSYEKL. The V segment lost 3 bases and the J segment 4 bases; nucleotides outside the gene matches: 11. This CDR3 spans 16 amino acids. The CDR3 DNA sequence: TGCGCCAGCAGCCATTCCGTTAGCGGGTTAGGAGAGACCCAGTACTTC. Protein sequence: CASSHSVSGLGETQYF.

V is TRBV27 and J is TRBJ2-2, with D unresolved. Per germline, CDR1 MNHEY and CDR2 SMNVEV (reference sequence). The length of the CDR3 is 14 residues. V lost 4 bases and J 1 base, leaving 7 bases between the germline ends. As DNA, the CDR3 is TGTGCCAGCAGTTCCCCTTTGAACACCGGGGAGCTGTTTTTT. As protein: CASSSPLNTGELFF.

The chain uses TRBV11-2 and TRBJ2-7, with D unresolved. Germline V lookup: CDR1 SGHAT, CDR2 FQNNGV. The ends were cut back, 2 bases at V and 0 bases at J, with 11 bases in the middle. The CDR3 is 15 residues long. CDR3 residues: CASSLNPGPSYEQYF. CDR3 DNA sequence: TGTGCCAGCAGCTTAAATCCGGGTCCCTCCTACGAGCAGTACTTC.

CDR3 DNA sequence: TGTGCCAGTAGTGACTTGGGATCGAACACCGGGGAGCTGTTTTTT. Translation: CASSDLGSNTGELFF. The J gene is TRBJ2-2, the V gene TRBV19; D not resolved. Germline V lookup: CDR1 LNHDA, CDR2 SQIVND (reference sequence). The CDR3 sequence is 15 residues long. V dropped 5 bases and J dropped 0 bases, with 10 bases sitting between them.

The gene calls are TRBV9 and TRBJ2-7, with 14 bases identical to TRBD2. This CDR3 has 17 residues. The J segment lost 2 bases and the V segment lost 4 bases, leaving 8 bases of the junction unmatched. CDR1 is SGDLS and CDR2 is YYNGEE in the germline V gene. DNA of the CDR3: TGTGCCAGCAGCCCACTGGGACTAGCGGGGGCCCCCTACGAGCAGTACTTC. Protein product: CASSPLGLAGAPYEQYF.

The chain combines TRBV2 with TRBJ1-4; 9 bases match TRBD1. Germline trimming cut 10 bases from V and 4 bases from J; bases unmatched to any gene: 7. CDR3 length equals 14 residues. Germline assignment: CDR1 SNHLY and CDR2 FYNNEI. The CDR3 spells CAITQGAGNEKLFF. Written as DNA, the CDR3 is TGTGCCATCACACAGGGGGCCGGTAATGAAAAACTGTTTTTT.

CDR3 amino acids: CASRGTPYNEQFF. The DNA for the CDR3 is TGTGCCAGCAGGGGGACACCCTACAATGAGCAGTTCTTC. V and J are TRBV2 and TRBJ2-1; possible D gene TRBD1, 6 bases. V lost 6 bases to trimming and J lost 2 bases, with 8 bases between them. Germline V gives CDR1 SNHLY, CDR2 FYNNEI. The CDR3 covers 13 residues. Filled out from reference TRBV2 and TRBJ2-1, the complete variable domain reads EPEVTQTPSHQVTQMGQEVILRCVPISNHLYFYWYRQILGQKVEFLVSFYNNEISEKSEIFDDQFSVERPDGSNFTLKIRSTKLEDSAMYFCASRGTPYNEQFFGPGTRLTVL.

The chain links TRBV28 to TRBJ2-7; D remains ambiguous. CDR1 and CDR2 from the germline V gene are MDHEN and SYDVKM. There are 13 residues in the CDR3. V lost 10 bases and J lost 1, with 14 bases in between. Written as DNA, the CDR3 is TGTGCCACCCTTAGTTACACGTCCTACGAGCAGTACTTC. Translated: CATLSYTSYEQYF.